This entry is about one TCR beta chain. No cognate antigen has been identified for it. The sample holds no much larger clone one base away, and base qualities are not on file. The receptor library was made with the immunoSEQ multiplex PCR assay. The multiplex PCR relied on a mix of 60 forward primers for TCR Vbeta segments and 13 reverse primers for TCR Jbeta segments. Amplification of the CDR3 region of rearranged TCR beta genes was performed with a multiplex PCR assay on genomic DNA. Amplified TCR beta libraries were sequenced as 87-base-pair reads on the Illumina HiSeq System. The study's processing was this. A later analysis tallied some 79 million unique TCR beta chains across the 700 or so repertoires, and about 10 million of those chains were shared by two or more donors. Raw reads were error-corrected and collapsed into unique sequences by a nearest-neighbor algorithm in which closely related sequences were merged to remove PCR and sequencing errors. Alignment of CDR3 sequences to IMGT reference sequences was used to assign V, D and J gene segments. For a sequence to be retained, a match of at least six nucleotides to both a V gene segment and a J gene segment was required. A rearrangement was called productive if the CDR3 had no stop codons and remained in frame with V and J, and every other rearrangement was called non-productive. Following IMGT convention, CDR3 was defined as the stretch from the second conserved V-encoded cysteine up to the conserved J-encoded phenylalanine. Sequences without an unambiguous match to a single V gene segment were excluded from the earlier analysis of about 640 of the donors. An earlier analysis of 550 to 650 of the donors classified V segments as functional when productive rearrangements were above 56.7% and as segregating when the standard deviation between donors was above 5%. A statistical classification framework was built for diagnosing cytomegalovirus status from the catalog of TCR beta chain sequences. V and J gene assignment, in a later analysis, came from comparing TCR nucleotide sequences with IMGT/GENE-DB human TR gene sequences. In a later analysis, CDR3 sequences and most-parsimonious VDJ recombination scenarios were assigned using the TCRdist pipeline. A later analysis defined each TCR beta chain by its CDR3 amino acid sequence plus V-gene family, and excluded reads lacking a unique V-gene family. To address suspected cross-contamination and a sequencing artifact, a later analysis removed a few hundred highly shared, low-generation-probability nucleotide sequences. For each public chain, a later analysis derived a clonal expansion index from normalized ranks of inferred template counts within each repertoire. In a later analysis, generation probabilities were computed with a VDJ recombination model fitted to out-of-frame rearrangements, and the resulting probabilities were checked against IGoR. In a later analysis, hypergeometric tests were used to score TCR-TCR, TCR-HLA and TCR-CMV co-occurrence, with a repertoire-size bias correction applied to TCR pairs. In a later analysis, false discovery rates were estimated by permuting HLA or CMV assignments 20 times. In a later analysis, co-occurring TCRs were grouped with DBSCAN, and TCRdist sequence similarity was added when clustering was performed within HLA-allele-positive subsets. Co-occurrence clustering excluded repertoires with fewer than 30,000 or more than 120,000 public chains, plus five with anomalous nucleotide sharing. Held by TCRdb, this immuneACCESS table contains in-frame sequences only and omits some clones. Under half of the omission traces to an unresolved V gene where checked; the cause of the rest is unknown. V and J calls and clone size follow that table, whereas D and trimming were derived from the DNA. Recorded for this sample are roughly 100,000 clones; around 81% of them occurred a single time. The top ten clones comprise approximately 3.7% of the sample.

This entry comes from a study of cytomegalovirus exposure and HLA in healthy donors (dated by TCRdb to the late 2010s). With respect to the entire study: In an earlier analysis of around 540 of the donors, approximately 260 Gb of sequence data and approximately 100 million unique TCR beta sequences from 180 million or so T cells were reported. An early release that covered more than 550 HLA-typed donors contained around 300 gigabases of sequencing data and about 93 million unique TCR sequences. The genetic ancestry cluster associated with self-reported Caucasian donors included about four fifths of the 300 to 400 genotyped donors. The study was designed to test whether signatures of past pathogen exposure could be identified by cataloging public T cell receptors. Using immunosequencing, the study profiled T cell repertoires from 500 to 800 subjects and related those repertoires to cytomegalovirus serostatus. In addition to the first cohort of several hundred subjects, a separate validation cohort of approximately 110 different subjects was used. The study combined high-throughput TCR immunosequencing, statistical association of individual TCRs with disease status, and machine learning to predict cytomegalovirus infection status. In a later analysis, previously published TCR beta repertoires from 500 to 750 donors were re-analyzed and high-resolution HLA genotyping was added so that TCR occurrence patterns could be studied. Rather than using new phenotypic data, the later analysis identified candidate immune exposures from TCR beta sequences and from how often those sequences occurred across donors. An earlier analysis of approximately 630 of the donors applied high-throughput TCR beta sequencing to assess whether each TCR beta V gene segment acted as functional or pseudogenic. Donor age, sex, ethnicity and CMV serostatus were collected together with the repertoire data. A later genetic analysis took genome-wide SNP genotypes for about three fifths of the 666 donors and used that subset as a discovery cohort. Every discovery cohort repertoire had been produced on one sequencing platform. Both class I and class II loci were covered by HLA typing, at four-digit resolution. The number of donors typed differed by locus, with roughly 629-640 for A, B, C, DRB1 and DQB1, over 500 for DQA1, under 610 for DPA1, and approximately 470 for DPB1. About five DR-DQ haplotypes were treated as single units for association and clustering because of strong linkage in the cohort. Among 398 genotyped donors of the cohort, an average of roughly 240,000 unique TCR beta nucleotide sequences were sequenced per donor, around a sixth of them non-productive. Results and caveats for the whole study, not just this receptor: Across donors, most TCR sequences were observed very rarely, whereas some public TCRs were present in many individuals. The sequencing pipeline was judged likely to have produced a cluster of highly shared sequence variants as a technical artifact. This cohort had only TCR beta chains sequenced, and the lack of alpha or paired-chain data limited which features could be detected. Compared with equally common non-associated chains, HLA-associated TCR beta chains in a later analysis were more clonally expanded and had lower generation probabilities. Strong co-occurrence of HLA alleles, especially DR and DQ, made assigning TCR associations to individual alleles difficult. A further reported finding was that TCR beta sequences accurately predicted the HLA-A and HLA-B alleles for most subjects in the first cohort. The earlier analysis of about 600 of the donors excluded 15 to 20 rarely observed V segments, including chromosome 9 orphons, because counts were too low. In a later analysis, several top co-occurrence clusters were reported to appear linked to parvovirus B19, influenza, CMV and Epstein-Barr virus. According to a later analysis, TCR association rates differed among HLA loci, with DRB1 alleles showing the most associated TCRs and HLA-C alleles showing the fewest. In a later genetic analysis, a missense DCLRE1C variant was associated with V-gene and J-gene trimming of TCR beta chains, and the association was replicated in an independent cohort. The study gave a list of some 150 TCR beta chains associated with cytomegalovirus. The only immune exposure information available for the cohort was CMV serostatus. It was suggested by the authors that the approach could potentially be generalized to other disease states and immunological phenotypes. Some IMGT-functional V segments, including TRBV6-2 and TRBV6-3, could not be distinguished by the 87-base-pair reads and were therefore excluded. In a later genetic analysis, fewer N-insertions in productive TCRs were reported among donors in an Asian-associated ancestry cluster than the approximately 670-donor mean. A few of the identified cytomegalovirus-associated TCR beta chains were confirmed in vitro to be specific for cytomegalovirus antigens. A later analysis found that most CMV-associated TCR beta chains appeared HLA-restricted, with HLA associations seemingly driven largely by CMV exposure. Because HLA typing was unavailable for some donors at each locus, only the typed subset was used in association tests. In an earlier analysis of a few hundred of the donors, most TCR beta V segments were observed in productive rearrangements about 90% or about 30% of the time, broadly matching IMGT annotations. Sequencing depth was assumed to be roughly uniform across donors in the presence/absence analyses, though that assumption may not hold. Linkage disequilibrium might explain the correlated functional status among segregating V segments, but an unknown experimental factor could not be excluded. The classifier was reported to diagnose cytomegalovirus status with high specificity and sensitivity in both the original and validation cohorts. A later analysis associated some 17,000 TCR beta sequences with specific HLA alleles at a false discovery rate of 0.05.

The cohort was made up of 650 to 700 healthy bone marrow donors. At the time of sampling, all cohort members were nominally healthy, though unrecorded immune exposures were likely present. The donor tested CMV seropositive, placing the donor among the roughly 270 seropositive members of the cohort. Every donor gave a peripheral blood sample, and the peripheral blood mononuclear cells from that sample were used for TCR beta sequencing. The Qiagen DNeasy Blood Extraction Kit was used to extract genomic DNA from the blood cell samples. Trimming leaves V shorter by 4 bases and J shorter by 6 bases, with the junction holding 9 bases beyond the gene matches. The CDR3 spans 15 residues, from the cysteine through the phenylalanine. CDR3 DNA is the only sequence kept; it has 45 bases, read in frame from the first base. CDR1 LNHDA and CDR2 SQIVND were looked up in the germline V gene (reference sequence).

The sequence was obtained from a female donor in good health and CMV-seropositive. Sequenced material: PBMCs. The chain employs TRBV19 and TRBJ1-5; 7 middle bases align to TRBD1. For the CDR3, the sequence is CASSRYRGARQPQHF. The nucleotide sequence is given as TGTGCCAGTAGTAGATACAGGGGAGCGCGTCAGCCCCAGCATTTT.